This section outlines one T cell receptor beta chain sequence together with its context. Its target antigen remains unknown. Base qualities are missing; no much larger clone stands one base away. Genomic DNA was used for TRB sequencing, which was performed with the immunoSEQ assay at survey resolution or with the hsTCRB kit. On the authors' methods: The immunoSEQ software handled initial read processing, and the LymphoSeq R package was used for repertoire analyses. Clonality was calculated as 1 minus normalized Shannon entropy, and the Gini coefficient was also calculated for each TRB dataset. Phenotypes of unsorted samples were inferred by mapping TRB sequences from sorted subsets of the recipient or donor onto unsorted samples of the same recipient. TCRdb's version of the immuneACCESS table is confined to in-frame rearrangements and falls short of the full clone set. An unresolved V gene accounts for under half of the shortfall where checked; the remainder is of unknown origin. D and trimming come from the DNA, and the V and J calls and clone size come from that table. The sample table lists about 11,000 clones, approximately 80% of them with a count of one. 15% to 19% of the sample belongs to the ten largest clones.

These data are taken from a study of T cells after posttransplantation cyclophosphamide (dated by TCRdb to about 2016). At the level of the whole study: The study tracked T cell repertoire reconstitution by TRB sequencing after myeloablative bone marrow transplantation using posttransplantation cyclophosphamide as GVHD prophylaxis. Samples from a few dozen PTCy-treated patients, along with samples from roughly 15 of their related bone marrow donors, underwent antigen receptor sequencing. Blood from all 30 or so PTCy patients who had 1-year posttransplant specimens underwent TRB sequencing. In 3 patients, TRB sequencing was also performed on up to 3 more blood samples taken 2 to 5.2 years after transplant, and in a handful of patients, pretransplant blood was also TRB-sequenced. Because TRA and TRB clonality were tightly correlated in 9 samples, subsequent TCR analyses were focused on TRB only. Public TRB sequences were searched against a database of over 3,600 sequences associated with responses to pathogens, tumor antigens, self-antigens and alloantigens.

Read against the paper, the sample's treatment or condition label means: high-dose cyclophosphamide on days +3 and +4 as single-agent GVHD prophylaxis. For conditioning, the PTCy patients got busulfan and fludarabine, then a related or unrelated marrow graft, followed by cyclophosphamide on days +3 and +4. PTCy-treated patients were drawn from a prospective multi-institutional clinical trial. Mononuclear cells from peripheral blood and bone marrow were separated by Ficoll-Hypaque density centrifugation and then cryopreserved. The paper's findings and limits, for the study overall: Across 35 to 45 patients, TRB clonality was highly associated with recipient CMV seropositivity and CMV reactivation, and diversity in PTCy patients was similar to diversity in CNI/methotrexate controls. Donor-recipient similarity was low at 1-2 months but increased during the first year, and donor CD8+ memory clones often dominated later blood repertoires. The TRB repertoires of T cells infiltrating skin or the GI tract showed only limited overlap with the TRB repertoires found in blood.

CDR1 and CDR2 (MDHEN, SYDVKM) derive from the germline V gene. Counted from cysteine to phenylalanine, this CDR3 has 15 amino acids. The only DNA kept is the CDR3, 45 bases in frame from the first base. The germline V and J ends show losses of 6 bases and 7 bases respectively, and no gene match explains 14 bases of the junction. This chain joins TRBV28 to TRBJ2-7; the central 8 bases match TRBD2. Sequenced material: PBMCs, taken about 62 months after allogeneic stem cell transplant with posttransplant cyclophosphamide. The TCR comes from a female patient in her forties or fifties who received an allogeneic stem cell transplant from a related donor, was CMV-positive, and had no GVHD. Some T cells present after a transplant may be cells of the graft donor. This receptor has the CDR3 CASRDSGRALGEQYF. The sequence in DNA is TGTGCCAGCAGGGACAGCGGGAGAGCCCTGGGAGAGCAGTACTTC.